Listed below are T cell receptor beta chains from one sample, sequenced in a study of identical twins. TCRdb analysed the 5' RACE reads with MiXCR anew, one entry per CDR3 protein. This repertoire shows approximately 220,000 distinct CDR3 sequences, about 7.5% found once; its top ten account for under 6.5%. A further study also used this sample, focusing on yellow fever vaccine responses in identical twins.

Sample: CD8+ T cells sorted from blood. The receptor source for this set is a woman under 30 in good health. Each CDR3 is given with its conserved first and last residue. D genes are given only for firm matches. Rows give clone size only sometimes, using once, few, many, or a class for an expanded clone.

d_call clone_size j_call v_call cdr3_aa cdr3_nt
. few TRBJ1-2 TRBV5-1 CASSLASRNYGYTF TGCGCCAGCAGCTTGGCGTCGCGTAACTATGGCTACACCTTC
. few TRBJ2-7 TRBV3-1 CASSQGPTGIPYEQYF TGTGCCAGCAGCCAAGGACCAACAGGGATCCCCTACGAGCAGTACTTC
. . TRBJ1-2 TRBV2 CASSDDYGYTF TGTGCCAGCAGTGACGACTATGGCTACACCTTC
. many TRBJ1-2 TRBV9 CASSVAGDYGYTF TGTGCCAGCAGCGTAGCGGGGGACTATGGCTACACCTTC
TRBD2 few TRBJ2-7 TRBV4-1 CASSQGLAGSYEQYF TGCGCCAGCAGCCAAGGACTAGCGGGCTCCTACGAGCAGTACTTC
TRBD1 . TRBJ2-7 TRBV7-3 CASSLNRGPSYEQYF TGTGCCAGCAGCTTAAACAGGGGACCTTCCTACGAGCAGTACTTC
. few TRBJ1-1 TRBV11-2 CASSLPGSNTEAFF TGTGCCAGCAGCTTGCCCGGATCTAACACTGAAGCTTTCTTT
TRBD2 few TRBJ2-3 TRBV20-1 CCARHSGLAGLTDTQYF TGCTGTGCTAGGCATTCGGGACTAGCGGGACTCACAGATACGCAGTATTTT
. many TRBJ2-7 TRBV15 CATSRGRAASYEQYF TGTGCCACCAGCAGAGGCCGAGCAGCTTCCTACGAGCAGTACTTC
. few TRBJ1-1 TRBV6-5 CASSYVGDGREAFF TGTGCCAGCAGTTACGTGGGGGATGGACGAGAAGCTTTCTTT
. many TRBJ2-3 TRBV7-9 CASSLGGIQDTQYF TGTGCCAGCAGCTTAGGGGGGATCCAGGATACGCAGTATTTT
. many TRBJ1-5 TRBV3-1 CASSQGRHNQPQHF TGTGCCAGCAGCCAAGGCAGACACAATCAGCCCCAGCATTTT
. many TRBJ1-1 TRBV7-9 CASRQDTEAFF TGTGCCAGCAGACAGGACACTGAAGCTTTCTTT
TRBD1 . TRBJ2-5 TRBV12-5 CASGHGTAGETQYF TGTGCTAGTGGTCACGGGACAGCAGGAGAGACCCAGTACTTC
TRBD1 many TRBJ1-2 TRBV7-9 CASSLAGQDPYGYTF TGTGCCAGCAGCTTAGCGGGACAGGACCCCTATGGCTACACCTTC
. many TRBJ1-5 TRBV7-9 CASSFGAQPQHF TGTGCCAGCAGCTTCGGTGCTCAGCCCCAGCATTTT
. few TRBJ2-7 TRBV12-3/TRBV12-4 CASSLQAYEQYF TGTGCCAGCAGCCTACAAGCCTACGAGCAGTACTTC
TRBD2 few TRBJ2-7 TRBV10-3 CAISFYIAGESEQYF TGTGCCATCAGTTTTTATATAGCGGGAGAATCCGAGCAGTACTTC
. many TRBJ1-5 TRBV12-3/TRBV12-4 CASSQGNDQPQHF TGTGCCAGCTCCCAGGGGAACGATCAGCCCCAGCATTTT
. . TRBJ2-1 TRBV7-9 CASSEDAEQFF TGTGCCAGCAGCGAGGATGCTGAGCAGTTCTTC
. many TRBJ1-2 TRBV12-3/TRBV12-4 CASSYGHRDGYTF TGTGCCAGCAGTTACGGACATAGGGATGGCTACACCTTC
. . TRBJ2-2 TRBV27 CASMQAANTGELFF TGTGCCAGCATGCAAGCGGCGAACACCGGGGAGCTGTTTTTT
. . TRBJ1-2 TRBV4-1 CASSQGVKYGYTF TGCGCCAGCAGCCAAGGGGTGAAGTATGGCTACACCTTC
TRBD2 many TRBJ2-1 TRBV29-1 CSPLLAGGLEQFF TGCAGCCCCTTACTAGCGGGAGGGCTCGAGCAGTTCTTC
. few TRBJ2-1 TRBV7-9 CASSDFEPKFF TGTGCCAGCAGCGACTTCGAGCCCAAGTTCTTC
. . TRBJ2-2 TRBV13 CASSLGRGASTGELFF TGTGCCAGCAGCTTAGGTCGGGGGGCGAGCACCGGGGAGCTGTTTTTT
. many TRBJ2-2 TRBV4-1 CASSQDRGFPGELFF TGCGCCAGCAGCCAAGATCGAGGGTTCCCCGGGGAGCTGTTTTTT
. many TRBJ1-2 TRBV20-1 CSARERDNYGYTF TGCAGTGCTAGAGAAAGAGACAACTATGGCTACACCTTC
TRBD2 many TRBJ2-1 TRBV20-1 CSARDLTSGGNEQFF TGCAGTGCTAGAGATCTGACTAGCGGGGGGAATGAGCAGTTCTTC
TRBD1 . TRBJ1-5 TRBV5-1 CASSLGTGESDQPQHF TGCGCCAGCAGCTTGGGGACAGGGGAGAGCGATCAGCCCCAGCATTTT
. . TRBJ2-3 TRBV4-2 CASSQDWGRGGDTQYF TGTGCCAGCAGCCAAGATTGGGGGCGGGGTGGTGATACGCAGTATTTT
. few TRBJ1-6 TRBV6-5 CASSSSGPYNSPLHF TGTGCCAGCAGTTCCTCGGGCCCCTATAATTCACCCCTCCACTTT
TRBD2 . TRBJ2-5 TRBV12-3/TRBV12-4 CASSTGLALLETQYF TGTGCCAGCAGCACGGGACTAGCTCTGCTAGAGACCCAGTACTTC
. many TRBJ1-1 TRBV28 CASSRSRMNTEAFF TGTGCCAGCAGCCGATCCCGGATGAACACTGAAGCTTTCTTT
. . TRBJ2-2 TRBV11-2 CASSSLADAGELFF TGTGCCAGCAGCAGTTTAGCCGACGCCGGGGAGCTGTTTTTT
. . TRBJ2-5 TRBV6-1 CASSPLWGDGETQYF TGTGCCAGCAGTCCCCTTTGGGGGGACGGGGAGACCCAGTACTTC
TRBD2 . TRBJ2-3 TRBV5-6 CASRSTSGRGTDTQYF TGTGCCAGCAGATCCACTAGCGGGAGGGGCACAGATACGCAGTATTTT
TRBD1 . TRBJ2-1 TRBV12-3/TRBV12-4 CASRPLPGQGFYNEQFF TGTGCCAGCAGACCCTTGCCCGGACAGGGGTTCTACAATGAGCAGTTCTTC
. many TRBJ1-1 TRBV12-3/TRBV12-4 CASSLEHLNTEAFF TGTGCCAGCAGTTTAGAGCACCTGAACACTGAAGCTTTCTTT
. . TRBJ2-1 TRBV7-9 CASSHPHRTNDEQFF TGTGCCAGCAGCCACCCACATAGGACTAATGATGAGCAGTTCTTC
. few TRBJ1-4 TRBV20-1 CSARRDMGEKLFF TGCAGTGCTAGAAGGGACATGGGTGAAAAACTGTTTTTT
TRBD1 . TRBJ2-7 TRBV29-1 CSVAGVPGQGSYEQYF TGCAGCGTTGCGGGGGTTCCGGGACAGGGGTCCTACGAGCAGTACTTC
. many TRBJ2-1 TRBV5-1 CASSRGQGSELLGREAYNEQFF TGCGCCAGCAGCCGAGGACAGGGTTCGGAATTACTTGGTCGGGAGGCCTACAATGAGCAGTTCTTC
TRBD1 . TRBJ2-5 TRBV12-3/TRBV12-4 CASSTGVVGTQYF TGTGCCAGCAGTACAGGGGTTGTCGGGACCCAGTACTTC
. . TRBJ2-3 TRBV27 CASSLVSRGYTDTQYF TGTGCCAGCAGTTTAGTTTCGCGGGGCTACACAGATACGCAGTATTTT
. . TRBJ1-2 TRBV4-1 CASSQDGYSRGYTF TGCGCCAGCAGCCAAGATGGGTATTCGAGAGGCTACACCTTC
. . TRBJ2-1 TRBV10-3 CATTPGGTGGDNEQFF TGTGCCACGACCCCAGGGGGCACGGGAGGGGACAATGAGCAGTTCTTC
TRBD1 many TRBJ2-1 TRBV5-6 CASSLAGQGFHEQFF TGTGCCAGCAGCTTGGCAGGACAGGGGTTCCATGAGCAGTTCTTC
. few TRBJ2-7 TRBV5-6 CASSFGTIYEQYF TGTGCCAGCAGCTTCGGGACGATCTACGAGCAGTACTTC
. many TRBJ1-1 TRBV20-1 CSARDFLEQENTEAFF TGCAGTGCTAGAGATTTTCTGGAACAGGAGAACACTGAAGCTTTCTTT
. . TRBJ1-1 TRBV2 CASSEESSGWVNTEAFF TGTGCCAGCAGTGAAGAGAGCTCAGGGTGGGTGAACACTGAAGCTTTCTTT
TRBD1 few TRBJ1-1 TRBV7-6 CASSRTGFFSEAFF TGTGCCAGCAGCAGGACAGGGTTTTTTTCTGAAGCTTTCTTT
. many TRBJ2-3 TRBV4-1 CASSQGRADTQYF TGCGCCAGCAGCCAAGGACGGGCGGATACGCAGTATTTT